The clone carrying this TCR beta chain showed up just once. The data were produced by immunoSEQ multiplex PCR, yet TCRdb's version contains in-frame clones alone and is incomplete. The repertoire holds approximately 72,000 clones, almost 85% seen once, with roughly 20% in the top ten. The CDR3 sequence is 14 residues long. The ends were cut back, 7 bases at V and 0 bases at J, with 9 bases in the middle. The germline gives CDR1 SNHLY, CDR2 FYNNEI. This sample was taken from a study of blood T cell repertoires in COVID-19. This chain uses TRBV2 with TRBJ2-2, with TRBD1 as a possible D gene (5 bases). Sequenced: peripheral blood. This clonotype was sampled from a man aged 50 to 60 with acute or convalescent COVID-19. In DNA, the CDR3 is TGTGCCAGCATCAGGGCCCCGAACACCGGGGAGCTGTTTTTT. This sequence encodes CASIRAPNTGELFF.